The present T cell receptor (beta chain) was sequenced within a study of glioma-infiltrating T cells. Amplification of TCR alpha and beta CDR3 regions from RNA used iRepertoire nested multiplex PCR. Via MiXCR, TCRdb re-called the multiplex PCR reads, giving one row per CDR3 protein. The repertoire holds around 390,000 distinct CDR3 sequences, with 41% as singletons. Regarding this clonotype: A much larger clone sits a single nucleotide away, making a read error possible.

Germline V gene lookup returns CDR1 DFQATT and CDR2 SNEGSKA (reference sequence). This CDR3 spans 11 amino acids. The chain combines TRBV20-1 with TRBJ1-5; tentatively, D is TRBD1 or TRBD2 (5 bases each). The J call is in doubt because the DNA end fits TRBJ2-3 better. This receptor was obtained from a human donor with low-grade glioma or glioblastoma, undergoing nonglioma brain surgery, or in good health (not recorded which). Sequencing was performed on glioma tissue, nonneoplastic brain tissue, or PBMCs (not recorded which). CDR3 amino acids: CSARFSGTQYF. CDR3 nucleotide sequence: TGCAGTGCTAGGTTTTCGGGGACCCAGTATTTT.